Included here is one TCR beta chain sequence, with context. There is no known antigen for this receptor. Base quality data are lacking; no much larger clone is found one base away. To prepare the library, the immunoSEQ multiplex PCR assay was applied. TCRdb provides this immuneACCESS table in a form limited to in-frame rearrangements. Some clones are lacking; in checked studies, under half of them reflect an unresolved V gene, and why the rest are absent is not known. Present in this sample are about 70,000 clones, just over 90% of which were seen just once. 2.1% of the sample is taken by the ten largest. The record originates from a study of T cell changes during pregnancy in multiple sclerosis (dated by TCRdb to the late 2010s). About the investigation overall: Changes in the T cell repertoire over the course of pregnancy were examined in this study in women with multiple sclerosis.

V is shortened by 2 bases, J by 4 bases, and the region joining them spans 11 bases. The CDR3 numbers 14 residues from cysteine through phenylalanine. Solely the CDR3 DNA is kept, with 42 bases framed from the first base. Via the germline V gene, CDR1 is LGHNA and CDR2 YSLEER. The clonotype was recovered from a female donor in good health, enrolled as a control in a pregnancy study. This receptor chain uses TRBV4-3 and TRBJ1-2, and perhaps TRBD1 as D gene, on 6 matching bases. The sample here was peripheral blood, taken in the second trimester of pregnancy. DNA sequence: TGCGCCAGCAGCCAAACGGGGACATCCTATGGCTACACCTTC. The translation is CASSQTGTSYGYTF.